This TCR beta chain appears in the sequencing data of a study of blood T cell repertoires in COVID-19. This CDR3 spans 16 amino acids. Seattle enrolled patients during active infection and tracked them longitudinally. Generated by immunoSEQ multiplex PCR, the TCRdb table keeps only in-frame clones and is missing some. The repertoire holds 81,000 or so clones, with roughly 85% as singletons. Sequencing was done on a sample of peripheral blood. The TCR sequence derives from a man in his forties or fifties with COVID-19, enrolled during active disease. The chain has TRBV21-1 and TRBJ2-1; TRBD2 is the table's D call, not checked against the DNA. TRBV21-1 corresponds to a pseudogene. The CDR3 loop is CASRRLAGGSYNEQFF. The CDR3 nucleotides read TGTGCCAGCAGGAGGCTAGCGGGAGGGTCCTACAATGAGCAGTTCTTC.